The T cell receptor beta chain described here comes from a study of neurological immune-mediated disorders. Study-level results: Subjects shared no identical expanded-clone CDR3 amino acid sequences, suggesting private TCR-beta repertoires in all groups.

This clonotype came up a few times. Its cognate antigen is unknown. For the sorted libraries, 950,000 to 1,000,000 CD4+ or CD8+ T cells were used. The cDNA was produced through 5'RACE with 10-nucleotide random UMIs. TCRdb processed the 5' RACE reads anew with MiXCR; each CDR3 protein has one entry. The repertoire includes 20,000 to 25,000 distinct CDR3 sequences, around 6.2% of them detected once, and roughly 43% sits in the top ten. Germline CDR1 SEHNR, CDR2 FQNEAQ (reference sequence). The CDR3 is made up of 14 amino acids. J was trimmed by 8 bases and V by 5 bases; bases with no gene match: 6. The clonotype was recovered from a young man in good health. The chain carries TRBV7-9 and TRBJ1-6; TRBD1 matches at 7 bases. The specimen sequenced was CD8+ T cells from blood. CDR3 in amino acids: CASSLPGGDSPLHF. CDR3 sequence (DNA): TGTGCCAGCAGCCTCCCAGGGGGGGATTCACCCCTCCACTTT. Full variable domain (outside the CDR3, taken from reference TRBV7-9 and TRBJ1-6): DTGVSQNPRHKITKRGQNVTFRCDPISEHNRLYWYRQTLGQGPEFLTYFQNEAQLEKSRLLSDRFSAERPKGSFSTLEIQRTEQGDSAMYLCASSLPGGDSPLHFGNGTRLTVT.